The present TCR beta chain was sequenced within a study of cytomegalovirus exposure and HLA in healthy donors. Study results and limitations: In an earlier analysis, about 87% or about 30%: the productive usage of most TCR beta V segments.

The CDR3 is 16 residues long. J gave up 1 base and V 0 bases, and 3 bases lay outside the gene matches. From germline, CDR1 is SGHDN and CDR2 FVKESK. The donors, nominally healthy at sampling, likely had unrecorded immune exposures. Regarding this clone: Its antigen remains unidentified.

PCR primers comprised 60 Vbeta and 13 Jbeta primers. Measured with immunoSEQ multiplex PCR; TCRdb has only the in-frame clones, and not every one. The sample lists around 180,000 clones; roughly four fifths were seen once. Input material: PBMCs. V and J are TRBV14 and TRBJ2-3, with 8 nucleotides matching TRBD2. The sequence came from a man aged 18 to 35 in good health and CMV-seronegative. This CDR3 is CASSQEKTSGTDTQYF. The CDR3 DNA sequence: TGTGCCAGCAGCCAAGAAAAGACTAGCGGCACAGATACGCAGTATTTT.